The present TCR beta chain was sequenced within a study of blood T cells in healthy people across ages. Germline CDR1 and CDR2: SEHNR and FQNEAQ (reference sequence). V trimming: 6 bases; J trimming: 5 bases; junction bases outside the gene matches: 5. This CDR3 has 13 residues. Details on this clonotype: As yet, its antigen is unknown.

It was with a sample-barcoded 5' primer and a J-beta primer mix that a second PCR of roughly 7 to 12 cycles was run. TCRdb fed the 5' RACE reads into MiXCR, producing one record per CDR3 protein. The data hold approximately 800,000 distinct CDR3 sequences, with about 53% observed a single time. General observations from the study: Reliance upon unsorted PBMCs precluded definitive naive versus antigen-experienced comparison.

The chain carries TRBV7-9 and TRBJ2-5, with 8 bases identical to TRBD1. The TCR comes from a man of 80 years or more in good health. Sequenced material: blood. This CDR3 reads CASRRTGSETQYF. In nucleotides, the CDR3 is TGTGCCAGCAGGCGGACAGGGTCGGAGACCCAGTACTTC.